This TCR beta chain was documented in a study of blood T cell repertoires in COVID-19. For the study at large: Sites in the United States, Italy and Spain provided acute and convalescent COVID-19 samples. PBMCs, B-cell-depleted T cells, or T cells were the source of the cDNA or gDNA that made up the material.

In the original processing: Counts of nucleated cells, estimated from reference gene primer amplification, were obtained. Profiling relied on immunoSEQ multiplex PCR, and the TCRdb table lists in-frame clones only, not all of them. That table is the source of V, J and clone size, and D and trimming were worked out from the DNA. The data contain about 97,000 clones, 87% of them singletons. This clone was counted once. Input material: peripheral blood. The receptor was derived from a woman aged 25-40 years with acute or convalescent COVID-19.

The CDR3: CASSPGTGNKEPQHF. The DNA of the CDR3 is TGTGCCAGCAGTCCCGGGACAGGTAATAAGGAGCCCCAGCATTTT. The rearrangement links TRBV6-5 to TRBJ1-5; 8 nucleotides line up with TRBD1. Trimming cost V 5 bases and J 8 bases; bases outside gene matches: 11. The CDR3 sequence is 15 residues long. Per germline, CDR1 MNHEY and CDR2 SVGAGI.